The 24 T cell receptor beta chains given below trace back to one sample, sequenced in a study of blood T cell repertoires in COVID-19. TCRdb's copy holds only in-frame clones and misses some; the assay was immunoSEQ multiplex PCR. The sample consists of hundreds of thousands of clones, approximately 83% of them appearing once. Sample: PBMCs or T cells enriched from blood (not recorded which). Every receptor here comes from a woman between 40 and 55 years old with acute COVID-19.

This chain connects TRBV6-5 to TRBJ2-6; 7 nucleotides line up with TRBD1. V shed 10 bases and J 1 base; nucleotides not matched to a gene: 4. The CDR3 runs to 14 residues. Germline-derived CDR1 and CDR2 are MNHEY and SVGAGI. CDR3: CAMGRGSGANVLTF. CDR3 nucleotides: TGTGCCATGGGCAGGGGGTCTGGGGCCAACGTCCTGACTTTC.

The chain is built from TRBV28 and TRBJ1-5; 7 positions agree with TRBD1. CDR3 size: 14 residues. CDR1 and CDR2 from the germline V gene are MDHEN and SYDVKM. The V gene end was trimmed by 4 bases and the J gene end by 5 bases; junction bases not matched to a gene: 5. The CDR3 coding sequence is TGTGCCAGCAGTTCCTTAGGGGGCGATCAGCCCCAGCATTTT. Translation: CASSSLGGDQPQHF. Full variable domain (remainder filled in from reference TRBV28 and TRBJ1-5): DVKVTQSSRYLVKRTGEKVFLECVQDMDHENMFWYRQDPGLGLRLIYFSYDVKMKEKGDIPEGYSVSREKKERFSLILESASTNQTSMYLCASSSLGGDQPQHFGDGTRLSIL.

This sequence joins TRBV19 and TRBJ1-1, with 8 bases matching TRBD1. V shed 10 bases and J 3 bases; nucleotides not matched to a gene: 7. Germline CDR1 is LNHDA and CDR2 is SQIVND (reference sequence). The length of the CDR3 is 13 residues. CDR3 in amino acids: CANSGGAYTEAFF. The DNA for the CDR3 is TGTGCCAATTCAGGGGGCGCGTACACTGAAGCTTTCTTT. The full variable domain, its missing parts supplied by reference TRBV19 and TRBJ1-1, is DGGITQSPKYLFRKEGQNVTLSCEQNLNHDAMYWYRQDPGQGLRLIYYSQIVNDFQKGDIAEGYSVSREKKESFPLTVTSAQKNPTAFYLCANSGGAYTEAFFGQGTRLTVV.

This clone appeared once. V gene TRBV10-3 combines with J gene TRBJ1-2; 7 bases agree with TRBD1. CDR3 size: 13 residues. The junction had 7 bases not matched to a gene; V was cut back by 10 bases and J by 2 bases. Germline CDR1 ENHRY, CDR2 SYGVKD. In DNA form, the CDR3 reads TGTGCCACCCAACCGACAGGGAACTATGGCTACACCTTC. It specifies CATQPTGNYGYTF.

This clone showed up just a few times. The V call is TRBV7-9, the J call TRBJ1-5; 7 nucleotides align to TRBD1. The J segment lost 3 bases and the V segment lost 2 bases, leaving 7 bases of the junction unmatched. This CDR3 comprises 16 residues. CDR1 is SEHNR and CDR2 is FQNEAQ in the germline V gene (reference sequence). The CDR3 region has the DNA TGTGCCAGCAGCTTAATTACAGGGGCTTTCAATCAGCCCCAGCATTTT. Amino acids: CASSLITGAFNQPQHF.

This sequence joins TRBV27 and TRBJ2-7; TRBD2 matches 8 bases. The length of the CDR3 is 15 residues. The germline CDR1 and CDR2 sequences are MNHEY and SMNVEV (reference sequence). Germline trimming cut 4 bases from V and 4 bases from J; bases unmatched to any gene: 9. The CDR3 is CASSYSGGRLYEQYF. The CDR3 DNA sequence: TGTGCCAGCAGTTATTCGGGAGGGAGGTTATACGAGCAGTACTTC.

CDR3 nucleotides: TGTGCCAGCAGCTTACGGCCGGGCCGGGGGGCTGAAGCTTTCTTT. Translation: CASSLRPGRGAEAFF. The chain has TRBV11-3 and TRBJ1-1; TRBD1 might be the D (5 bases). Germline V gives CDR1 SGHNT, CDR2 YENEEA. The CDR3 consists of 15 residues. V was shortened by 2 bases and J by 6 bases, with 16 bases between the two germline ends.

This chain connects TRBV5-1 to TRBJ2-1; the match to TRBD2 covers 10 bases. After removal of 4 bases from V and 9 bases from J, the junction contained 16 bases not matched to a gene. The CDR3 is made up of 17 amino acids. From germline, CDR1 is SGHRS and CDR2 YFSETQ. This CDR3 reads CASSLGSSGRGGGEQFF. The CDR3 nucleotides are TGCGCCAGCAGCCTGGGCTCTAGCGGGAGAGGAGGAGGTGAGCAGTTCTTC.

V and J are TRBV6-6 and TRBJ1-2, with D tentatively TRBD1 (5 bases). Germline V gives CDR1 MNHNY, CDR2 SVGAGI (reference sequence). V was pared by 7 bases and J by 8 bases, with 17 bases between. This CDR3 spans 13 amino acids. The CDR3 coding sequence is TGTGCCAGCACCCTGGGGCAGGGTTACGGCTACACCTTC. It translates to CASTLGQGYGYTF.

Here the CDR3 DNA reads TGTGCCAGCAGCCCAGGGACAGTTTTATATGGCTACACCTTC. Translation gives CASSPGTVLYGYTF. The chain joins TRBV27 to TRBJ1-2, with 7 positions matching TRBD1. The CDR3 is 14 residues long. Trimming took 6 bases from V and 5 from J; bases not matched to a gene: 9. Germline CDR1 reads MNHEY; CDR2 reads SMNVEV (reference sequence).

The chain employs TRBV6-2 or TRBV6-3 and TRBJ1-1; possible D gene TRBD1, 5 bases. V gave up 2 bases and J gave up 0 bases, with 13 bases separating them. The length of the CDR3 is 16 residues. Germline V gene lookup returns CDR1 MNHEY and CDR2 SVGEGT. CDR3 region: CASSYADRPMNTEAFF. Here the CDR3 DNA reads TGTGCCAGCAGTTACGCTGACAGACCAATGAACACTGAAGCTTTCTTT.

This clone came up once. This chain uses TRBV5-1 with TRBJ2-7; 10 bases line up with TRBD2. Germline V gene lookup returns CDR1 SGHRS and CDR2 YFSETQ. The CDR3 loop spans 18 amino acids. V lost 4 bases, J lost 3 bases, and 16 bases stayed unmatched. The CDR3 sequence: CASSLAYLGLADFYEQYF. The CDR3, as DNA: TGCGCCAGCAGCCTCGCCTACCTAGGACTAGCGGACTTCTACGAGCAGTACTTC.

This chain joins TRBV6-6 and TRBJ2-7, with 7 bases lining up with TRBD1. V dropped 2 bases and J dropped 3; count of bases not matched to a gene: 1. The CDR3 is 13 amino acids. CDR1 is MNHNY and CDR2 is SVGAGI in the germline V gene (reference sequence). The CDR3 DNA reads TGTGCCAGCAGTTACCGGGACAGCTACGAGCAGTACTTC. This sequence encodes CASSYRDSYEQYF.

This rearrangement joins TRBV7-9 to TRBJ1-2; 7 bases map to TRBD1. This CDR3 region has 15 residues. With V trimmed by 4 bases and J by 4 bases, 9 bases remained unmatched. CDR1 is SEHNR and CDR2 is FQNEAQ in the germline V gene (reference sequence). CDR3 nucleotides: TGTGCCAGCAGCTCCCTTAGGGGGCCGTTCTATGGCTACACCTTC. Protein: CASSSLRGPFYGYTF.

In DNA, the CDR3 is TGTGCCAGCAGCCACTTCGGCGAGCAGTACTTC. It specifies CASSHFGEQYF. The chain joins TRBV14 to TRBJ2-7; no reliable D call. V was cut by 3 bases and J by 6 bases, with 6 bases left in between. The germline V gene has CDR1 SGHDN and CDR2 FVKESK. The CDR3 covers 11 residues.

This chain connects TRBV10-3 to TRBJ1-1, with 10 bases fitting TRBD1. Germline lookup yields CDR1 ENHRY and CDR2 SYGVKD. The junction had 9 bases not matched to a gene; V was cut back by 7 bases and J by 1 base. The CDR3 is 16 residues long. CDR3 loop: CAITLDRGLWNTEAFF. CDR3 bases: TGTGCCATCACCCTAGACAGGGGGCTTTGGAACACTGAAGCTTTCTTT.

The gene calls are TRBV9 and TRBJ2-2, with 9 bases aligning to TRBD1. This CDR3 is built from 17 residues. Germline V gene sequence: CDR1 SGDLS, CDR2 YYNGEE. The trim removed 4 bases at V and 4 bases at J, leaving 11 bases unmatched. Written as DNA, the CDR3 is TGTGCCAGCAGCCTCTCCGTGGGACAGGGTCCCACCGGGGAGCTGTTTTTT. Translation: CASSLSVGQGPTGELFF.

The CDR3, as DNA: TGTGCCAGCAGTTTTCTAGCGGCTCAGGGCAATGAGCAGTTCTTC. As protein: CASSFLAAQGNEQFF. The V gene is TRBV2, the J gene TRBJ2-1, with 7 positions matching TRBD2. This CDR3 has 15 amino acids. The germline V gene encodes CDR1 SNHLY and CDR2 FYNNEI. Trimming removed 5 bases from V and 6 bases from J; junction bases left unmatched: 10. Supplemented by reference TRBV2 and TRBJ2-1, the full variable domain reads EPEVTQTPSHQVTQMGQEVILRCVPISNHLYFYWYRQILGQKVEFLVSFYNNEISEKSEIFDDQFSVERPDGSNFTLKIRSTKLEDSAMYFCASSFLAAQGNEQFFGPGTRLTVL.

This chain links TRBV5-1 with TRBJ2-1; 9 bases agree with TRBD1. V shed 3 bases and J 7 bases; nucleotides not matched to a gene: 8. This CDR3 comprises 15 residues. Germline CDR1 reads SGHRS; CDR2 reads YFSETQ. The DNA of the CDR3 is TGCGCCAGCAGCTCGCTGGGGACAGGGAGAAATGAGCAGTTCTTC. Translation: CASSSLGTGRNEQFF.

This rearrangement joins TRBV10-2 to TRBJ2-7, with a tentative D call TRBD2 (5 bases). The CDR3 runs to 15 residues. Looked up from germline, CDR1 is WSHSY and CDR2 is SAAADI. V lost 8 bases and J lost 3, with 20 bases in between. In DNA, the CDR3 is TGCGCCAGCCCCGGGAAGGTCGGGGTCCTCTACGAGCAGTACTTC. It is translated as CASPGKVGVLYEQYF.

The V call is TRBV18, the J call TRBJ2-5, with a tentative D call TRBD2 (6 bases). This CDR3 contains 17 residues. With 0 bases removed from V and 1 base from J, the gap between germline ends came to 15 bases. Germline CDR1 KGHSH, CDR2 LQKENI. Written as DNA, the CDR3 is TGTGCCAGCTCACCACCGAAAAGGATGGGGGGCCAAGAGACCCAGTACTTC. Protein product: CASSPPKRMGGQETQYF.

The J gene is TRBJ1-1, the V gene TRBV5-8, with TRBD1 as a possible D gene (6 bases). This CDR3 has 16 residues. V was clipped by 4 bases and J by 0 bases, with 16 bases between them. Per the germline V gene, CDR1 is SGHTS and CDR2 is YDEGEE. This CDR3 is CASSRRDNFLNTEAFF. Here the CDR3 DNA reads TGTGCCAGCAGCCGCCGGGACAACTTTTTGAACACTGAAGCTTTCTTT.

In its sample, this clone was seen a few times. This chain connects TRBV7-6 to TRBJ2-7; D unresolved. Trimming took off 5 bases at V and 0 bases at J, with 8 bases between the two ends. Germline V gene lookup returns CDR1 SGHVS and CDR2 FNYEAQ. This CDR3 spans 13 amino acids. The CDR3 spells CASSPLSSYEQYF. CDR3 DNA sequence: TGTGCCAGCAGCCCCCTGAGCTCCTACGAGCAGTACTTC.

The V call is TRBV4-3, the J call TRBJ2-2; 11 bases map to TRBD2. CDR1 is LGHNA, CDR2 YSLEER, per germline. J gave up 0 bases and V 4 bases, and 4 bases lay outside the gene matches. The CDR3 totals 17 residues. CDR3 bases: TGCGCCAGCAGCCGGGCGGGACTAGCGGCGAACACCGGGGAGCTGTTTTTT. This encodes CASSRAGLAANTGELFF.